These 19 T cell receptor beta chains were sequenced from one sample in a study of blood T cell repertoires in COVID-19 (dated by TCRdb to 2020 to 2021). Library prep was done by the immunoSEQ multiplex PCR assay. Held by TCRdb, this immuneACCESS table contains in-frame sequences only and omits some clones. Under half of the omission traces to an unresolved V gene where checked; the cause of the rest is unknown. Counted in this sample were hundreds of thousands of clones; about nine tenths of them appeared once. The ten largest clonotypes hold roughly 12% of the sample. Sequenced input: peripheral blood. The receptors were sampled from a woman aged 50 to 60 with COVID-19, enrolled during active disease.

The rearrangement uses TRBV19 and TRBJ2-5, with a possible D match to TRBD1 (5 bases). This CDR3 spans 13 amino acids. Trimming took 3 bases from V and 4 from J, leaving 9 bases between them. Looked up from germline, CDR1 is LNHDA and CDR2 is SQIVND (reference sequence). CDR3 in amino acids: CASSIFDRETQYF. The CDR3 coding sequence is TGTGCCAGTAGTATCTTCGACAGAGAGACCCAGTACTTC.

The V and J genes are TRBV5-1 and TRBJ2-1; D is ambiguous. V lost 2 bases, J lost 6 bases, and 9 bases lay in between. The length of the CDR3 is 13 residues. Per germline, CDR1 SGHRS and CDR2 YFSETQ. CDR3: CASSFGGVNEQFF. CDR3 DNA: TGCGCCAGCAGCTTCGGCGGTGTCAATGAGCAGTTCTTC.

V gene TRBV5-8 combines with J gene TRBJ1-5; 8 bases line up with TRBD1. This CDR3 is built from 14 residues. V shed 3 bases and J 5 bases; nucleotides not matched to a gene: 4. Germline lookup yields CDR1 SGHTS and CDR2 YDEGEE. DNA of the CDR3: TGTGCCAGCAGCTGGACAGGGCCTTATCAGCCCCAGCATTTT. This codes for CASSWTGPYQPQHF.

This clone came up once. The rearrangement joins TRBV5-6 to TRBJ2-7, with a tentative D call TRBD2 (6 bases). Trimming took 4 bases from V and 2 from J, leaving 16 bases between them. The CDR3 is 15 amino acids. Germline CDR1 SGHDT, CDR2 YYEEEE. The CDR3 DNA follows: TGTGCCAGCAGCGCCTCCGGGACTCCTACCTACGAGCAGTACTTC. It codes for CASSASGTPTYEQYF. The whole variable domain, remainder taken from reference TRBV5-6 and TRBJ2-7, is DAGVTQSPTHLIKTRGQQVTLRCSPKSGHDTVSWYQQALGQGPQFIFQYYEEEERQRGNFPDRFSGHQFPNYSSELNVNALLLGDSALYLCASSASGTPTYEQYFGPGTRLTVT.

This chain joins TRBV30 and TRBJ1-2; maybe TRBD1 (6 bases). V shed 0 bases and J shed 4 bases, with 12 bases lying between them. CDR1 and CDR2 (germline): GTSNPN, SVGIG (reference sequence). This CDR3 region has 14 residues. For the CDR3, the DNA is TGTGCCTGGAGTGTAGACAGGCGGTTCTATGGCTACACCTTC. Translated: CAWSVDRRFYGYTF.

The rearrangement uses TRBV12-5 and TRBJ2-7; D may be TRBD1 (5 bases). The germline V gene encodes CDR1 LGHNT and CDR2 FRNRAP. Deletions cut 5 bases from V and 4 bases from J, with 9 bases between. CDR3 length: 12 amino acids. CDR3 sequence (DNA): TGTGCTAGTGGTGACAGAGGATACGAGCAGTACTTC. It is translated as CASGDRGYEQYF.

This clone was seen more than once but under ten times. This rearrangement joins TRBV29-1 to TRBJ1-2; TRBD1 matches 7 bases. J lost 4 bases, V lost 6 bases, and 5 bases had no gene match. Germline CDR1 SQVTM, CDR2 ANQGSEA. This CDR3 region has 12 residues. The CDR3 here is CSVAGTAYGYTF. The CDR3 DNA is TGCAGCGTAGCCGGGACAGCCTATGGCTACACCTTC.

V gene TRBV7-9 combines with J gene TRBJ2-1; 8 bases fit TRBD1. V lost 4 bases and J lost 10; bases outside the gene matches: 15. This CDR3 is built from 16 residues. Germline values: CDR1 SEHNR, CDR2 FQNEAQ (reference sequence). DNA for the CDR3: TGTGCCAGCAGCTGGATTTCCGGGACAGGATATTGGGAGCAGTTCTTC. Amino acids: CASSWISGTGYWEQFF.

The CDR3 nucleotides are TGTGCCAGCACCCCTCGGAATGGGGCGATTACACCCCTCCACTTT. It specifies CASTPRNGAITPLHF. The chain uses TRBV6-5 and TRBJ1-6; a weak D match, TRBD1 (5 bases). CDR3 size: 15 residues. Germline values: CDR1 MNHEY, CDR2 SVGAGI. Trimming removed 7 bases at V and 11 bases at J, with 21 bases between.

The rearrangement uses TRBV7-6 and TRBJ1-5; possible D gene TRBD1, 5 bases. This CDR3 region has 15 residues. Per the germline V gene, CDR1 is SGHVS and CDR2 is FNYEAQ. V was shortened by 0 bases and J by 3 bases, with 9 bases between the two germline ends. The CDR3: CASSLAPGNNQPQHF. The CDR3 DNA reads TGTGCCAGCAGCTTAGCTCCAGGGAACAATCAGCCCCAGCATTTT.

The V call is TRBV6-5, the J call TRBJ2-7, with TRBD1 matching over 11 bases. This CDR3 comprises 15 residues. Germline V gene lookup returns CDR1 MNHEY and CDR2 SVGAGI. V shed 7 bases, J shed 2 bases, and the junction held 7 bases outside the gene matches. CDR3 in amino acids: CASNIGQGAAYEQYF. The CDR3 DNA reads TGTGCCAGCAATATTGGACAGGGGGCTGCCTACGAGCAGTACTTC.

V and J are TRBV5-1 and TRBJ2-1; D possibly corresponds to TRBD2 (5 bases). This CDR3 comprises 15 residues. The germline V and J ends were trimmed by 4 bases and 7 bases, with 18 bases remaining between them. Per germline, CDR1 SGHRS and CDR2 YFSETQ. As DNA, the CDR3 is TGCGCCAGCAGCCCCCGTTGGGGATCGGGGAATGAGCAGTTCTTC. It specifies CASSPRWGSGNEQFF.

The chain joins TRBV11-3 to TRBJ2-7; 10 nucleotides agree with TRBD1. The CDR3 consists of 17 residues. V dropped 5 bases and J dropped 6; count of bases not matched to a gene: 16. Germline CDR1 reads SGHNT; CDR2 reads YENEEA. The CDR3 bases are TGTGCCAGCAGCCCAAACCTTCGACAGGGGGCATCGTGCGAGCAGTACTTC. It codes for CASSPNLRQGASCEQYF. The whole variable domain, remainder taken from reference TRBV11-3 and TRBJ2-7, is EAGVVQSPRYKIIEKKQPVAFWCNPISGHNTLYWYLQNLGQGPELLIRYENEEAVDDSQLPKDRFSAERLKGVDSTLKIQPAELGDSAVYLCASSPNLRQGASCEQYFGPGTRLTVT.

This clone has more than one count but fewer than ten. The gene calls are TRBV6-5 and TRBJ1-1; D is perhaps TRBD1 (5 bases). CDR1 MNHEY and CDR2 SVGAGI come from the germline V gene. V lost 2 bases and J 2 bases, leaving 12 bases between the germline ends. The CDR3 totals 15 residues. The CDR3 loop is CASSYRRQSNTEAFF. The CDR3 nucleotides read TGTGCCAGCAGTTACCGCCGACAGAGCAACACTGAAGCTTTCTTT.

The gene calls are TRBV5-1 and TRBJ2-2; D may be TRBD1 (5 bases). Germline lookup yields CDR1 SGHRS and CDR2 YFSETQ. The CDR3 extends over 13 amino acids. Trimming pared 0 bases from V and 5 bases from J, leaving 5 bases between. The CDR3 spells CASSLGQTGELFF. Written as DNA, the CDR3 is TGCGCCAGCAGCTTGGGACAGACCGGGGAGCTGTTTTTT.

V gene TRBV27 combines with J gene TRBJ1-2; weak D call: TRBD1 (6 bases). Germline V gives CDR1 MNHEY, CDR2 SMNVEV (reference sequence). V was trimmed by 5 bases and J by 4 bases, leaving 17 bases between them. There are 15 residues in the CDR3. The DNA for the CDR3 is TGTGCCAGCAGTGCCAATAGGGGGTGGGGCTATGGCTACACCTTC. The encoded protein is CASSANRGWGYGYTF.

The chain is built from TRBV10-3 and TRBJ2-3, with 9 bases lining up with TRBD1. With V trimmed by 8 bases and J by 2 bases, 2 bases remained unmatched. In germline, CDR1 is ENHRY, CDR2 SYGVKD. This CDR3 has 13 residues. CDR3 region: CAIGTGYTDTQYF. The CDR3, as DNA: TGTGCCATCGGGACAGGGTACACAGATACGCAGTATTTT.

This clone was seen more than once but under ten times. This rearrangement joins TRBV5-8 to TRBJ1-5; 7 bases match TRBD1. Trimming cost V 2 bases and J 2 bases; bases outside gene matches: 13. Germline V CDR1 and CDR2: SGHTS, YDEGEE. The CDR3 contains 18 residues. The CDR3 nucleotides are TGTGCCAGCAGCTTCGACAGGGCTGGGCCAGATGGCAATCAGCCCCAGCATTTT. This sequence encodes CASSFDRAGPDGNQPQHF.

V gene TRBV7-8 combines with J gene TRBJ1-2; 7 bases match TRBD1. CDR3 length: 15 amino acids. Germline V gene sequence: CDR1 SGHVS, CDR2 FQNEAQ. The V segment lost 5 bases and the J segment 0 bases; nucleotides outside the gene matches: 6. In DNA, the CDR3 is TGTGCCAGCAGCCCCCGACAGGGCGCTAACTATGGCTACACCTTC. It specifies CASSPRQGANYGYTF.